This TCR beta chain was recovered during a study of molecular identifiers for immune sequencing clone quantification. Study-level points and caveats: Detection of one spiked Jurkat cell's TCR RNA reportedly worked in around 1 million naive cells. Effector cells kept over 99% of their molecules in clones above 20 RNA copies, while naive cells kept under 1% there.

One entry per CDR3 protein results from TCRdb running MiXCR on the PCR reads. The table lists about 40,000 distinct CDR3 sequences, 24% of them singletons. Germline loops: CDR1 MNHEY, CDR2 SMNVEV (reference sequence). The CDR3 loop spans 17 amino acids. The V and J ends lost 6 bases and 5 bases, in that order; junction bases with no gene match: 16. As regards this clonotype: Its antigen is currently unknown.

This clonotype was sampled from a human donor in good health. Some libraries in this study had Jurkat cell RNA spiked in. Material for sequencing was naive CD8+ T cells from blood, with Jurkat cell RNA spiked in. Subset defined: FACS-sorted CD8+CD4-CCR7+CD45RA+ naive T cells. The chain joins TRBV27 to TRBJ2-5; 9 positions agree with TRBD1. The CDR3, as DNA: TGTGCCAGCAGCCTCACCTGGGGACAGGGTGACCGGGAGACCCAGTACTTC. Translating it yields CASSLTWGQGDRETQYF.